This T cell receptor beta chain came from a study of T-cell reconstitution after alpha-beta-depleted transplantation in children. As regards this clonotype: Its target is not known.

Whole-study findings and limits: At the one-year point after transplant, T-cell counts and TCRbeta diversity were found to come mostly from T cells that had been newly produced. Where alpha-beta T cells came from about two months after transplant was reportedly several hundred expanded graft clones. The origin of high day-60 TCRbeta diversity in some patients lay in surviving recipient T cells and thymic progenitors.

This CDR3 is 14 amino acids long. The germline V gene encodes CDR1 MDHEN and CDR2 SYDVKM. V was clipped by 6 bases and J by 1 base, with 12 bases between them. This sample's TCRbeta library carried unique molecular identifier barcodes. TCRdb called the PCR reads again in MiXCR, with one record for every CDR3 protein. The table lists about 980,000 distinct CDR3 sequences, around 30% of them singletons, with roughly 30% in the top ten. V and J are TRBV28 and TRBJ2-5, with D possibly matching TRBD2 (5 bases). The origin of this receptor is a boy less than two years old who had a stem cell transplant for SCID, so the T cells may come from the graft donor. Source: PBMCs, mostly from graft donor cells, taken 360 days after TCRalphabeta/CD19-depleted stem cell transplant. DNA of the CDR3: TGTGCCAGCAGCTTAAGCGGAATCCAAGAGACCCAGTACTTC. This gives the protein CASSLSGIQETQYF.